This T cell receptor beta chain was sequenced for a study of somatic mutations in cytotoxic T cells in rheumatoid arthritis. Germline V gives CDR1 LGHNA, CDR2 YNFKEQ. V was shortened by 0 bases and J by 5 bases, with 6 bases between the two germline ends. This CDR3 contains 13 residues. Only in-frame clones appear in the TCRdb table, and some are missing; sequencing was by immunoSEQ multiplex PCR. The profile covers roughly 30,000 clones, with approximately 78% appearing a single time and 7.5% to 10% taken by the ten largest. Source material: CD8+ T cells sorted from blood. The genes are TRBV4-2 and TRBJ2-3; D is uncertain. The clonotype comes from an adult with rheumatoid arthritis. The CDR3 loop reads CASSQEKKDTQYF. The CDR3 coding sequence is TGTGCCAGCAGCCAAGAAAAGAAAGATACGCAGTATTTT.